This section outlines one TCR beta chain sequence together with its context. Its specificity is not known. TRB was amplified from about 260 ng of peripheral blood genomic DNA per sample. These data come from a study of T cell clusters in autoimmune cytopenias. Study results and limitations: No cluster-lack signature appeared between secondary cytopenia and chronic lymphocytic leukemia patients, apparently due to lymphoma masking. TRB repertoire shifts in secondary cytopenia and chronic lymphocytic leukemia mostly reflected lymphoma, not autoimmunity.

TRB was amplified by touch-down multiplex PCR, primer pools A and B combined. From the multiplex PCR reads, TCRdb lists one entry per CDR3 protein and no DNA. Its listing shows about 2,500 distinct CDR3 sequences. The CDR3 consists of 17 residues. In germline, CDR1 is SGHRS, CDR2 YFSETQ. The sequenced sample was peripheral blood. This chain connects TRBV5-1 to TRBJ2-6. The sequence was collected from a human donor with an autoimmune cytopenia or autoimmune hepatitis (not recorded which). The CDR3 sequence: CASSFTTTASGANVLTF. Supplemented by reference TRBV5-1 and TRBJ2-6, the full variable domain reads KAGVTQTPRYLIKTRGQQVTLSCSPISGHRSVSWYQQTPGQGLQFLFEYFSETQRNKGNFPGRFSGRQFSNSRSEMNVSTLELGDSALYLCASSFTTTASGANVLTFGAGSRLTVL.